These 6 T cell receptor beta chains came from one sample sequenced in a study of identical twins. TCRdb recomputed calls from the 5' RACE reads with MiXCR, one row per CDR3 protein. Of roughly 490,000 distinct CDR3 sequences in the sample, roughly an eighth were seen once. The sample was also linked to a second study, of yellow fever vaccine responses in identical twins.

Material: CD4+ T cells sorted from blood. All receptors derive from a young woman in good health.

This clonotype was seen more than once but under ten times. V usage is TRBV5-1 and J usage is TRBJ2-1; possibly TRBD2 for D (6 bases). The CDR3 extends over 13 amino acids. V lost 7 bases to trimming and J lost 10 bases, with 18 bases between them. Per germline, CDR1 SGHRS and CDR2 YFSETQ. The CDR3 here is CASGRDSTWEQFF. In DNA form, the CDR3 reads TGCGCCAGCGGAAGGGACTCCACTTGGGAGCAGTTCTTC.

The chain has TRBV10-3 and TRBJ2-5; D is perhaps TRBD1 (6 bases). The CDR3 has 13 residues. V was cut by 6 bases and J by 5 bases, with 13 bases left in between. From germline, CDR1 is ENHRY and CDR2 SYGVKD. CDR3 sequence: CAISPGARETQYF. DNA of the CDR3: TGTGCCATCAGCCCAGGGGCGAGGGAGACCCAGTACTTC.

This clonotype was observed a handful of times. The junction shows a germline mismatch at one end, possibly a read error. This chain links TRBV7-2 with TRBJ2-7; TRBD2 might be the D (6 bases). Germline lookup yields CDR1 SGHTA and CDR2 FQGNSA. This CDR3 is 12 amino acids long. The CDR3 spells CASSPGNREPYF. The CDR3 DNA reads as TGTGCCAGCAGCCCCGGAAATCGGGAGCCGTACTTC.

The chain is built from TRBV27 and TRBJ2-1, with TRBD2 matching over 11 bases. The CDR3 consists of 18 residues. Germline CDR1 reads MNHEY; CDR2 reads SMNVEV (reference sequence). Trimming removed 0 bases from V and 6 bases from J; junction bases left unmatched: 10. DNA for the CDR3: TGTGCCAGCAGTTTATCCCAGTTTAGCGGGAGGGCCCCCAATGAGCAGTTCTTC. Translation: CASSLSQFSGRAPNEQFF.

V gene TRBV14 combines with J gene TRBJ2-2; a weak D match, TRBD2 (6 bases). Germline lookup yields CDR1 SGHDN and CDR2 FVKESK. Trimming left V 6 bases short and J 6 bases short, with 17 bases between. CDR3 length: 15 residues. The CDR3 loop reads CASSPSLGRPGELFF. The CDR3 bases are TGTGCCAGCAGTCCAAGTTTAGGGAGGCCCGGGGAGCTGTTTTTT.

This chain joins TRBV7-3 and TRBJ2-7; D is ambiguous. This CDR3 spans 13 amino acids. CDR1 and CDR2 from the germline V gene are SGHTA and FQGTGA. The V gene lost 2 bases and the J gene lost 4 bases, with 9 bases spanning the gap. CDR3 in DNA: TGTGCCAGCAGCTTAGGGATTAAATACGAGCAGTACTTC. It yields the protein CASSLGIKYEQYF.